The 14 T cell receptor beta chains below were found in one sample sequenced in a study of T cell clones after liver transplantation. Here immunoSEQ multiplex PCR was the method, and the copy in TCRdb shows in-frame clones only, minus some. The sample includes about 51,000 clones, roughly nine tenths of them seen just once. The specimen comprised CD8+ T cells from blood, sampled 12 months after liver transplant. The receptors stem from a human patient who received a liver transplant. The graft donor may account for some of the T cells.

The chain is built from TRBV30 and TRBJ1-1; D not certain. CDR1 and CDR2 (germline): GTSNPN, SVGIG (reference sequence). There are 12 residues in the CDR3. The germline V and J ends were trimmed by 5 bases and 1 base, with 8 bases remaining between them. The CDR3 DNA reads as TGTGCCTGGGGCTGGGGGAACACTGAAGCTTTCTTT. Protein product: CAWGWGNTEAFF.

J is TRBJ2-1 and V is TRBV6-5, with 14 nucleotides matching TRBD2. V lost 2 bases to trimming and J lost 9 bases; unmatched junction nucleotides: 3. The germline gives CDR1 MNHEY, CDR2 SVGAGI. The CDR3 consists of 15 residues. The CDR3: CASSYGTSGRPEQFF. In nucleotides, the CDR3 is TGTGCCAGCAGTTACGGGACTAGCGGGAGACCTGAGCAGTTCTTC.

The CDR3 reads CASSLALAGRTEAFF. CDR3 nucleotide sequence: TGCGCCAGCAGCCTGGCGCTGGCAGGGAGGACTGAAGCTTTCTTT. The chain uses TRBV4-1 and TRBJ1-1; D might be TRBD1 (5 bases). V lost 4 bases, J lost 5 bases, and 17 bases lay in between. CDR3 length: 15 residues. From germline, CDR1 is MGHRA and CDR2 YSYEKL.

The rearrangement links TRBV21-1 to TRBJ1-5; TRBD1 is the table's D call, not checked against the DNA. TRBV21-1 is marked as a pseudogene. This CDR3 has 17 residues. In nucleotides, the CDR3 is TGTGCCAGCCGACAAAAATGGACAGGGCTACACAATCAGCCCCAGCATTTT. This gives the protein CASRQKWTGLHNQPQHF.

This clone occurred a few times. This rearrangement joins TRBV30 to TRBJ2-7; unclear D gene. V lost 6 bases and J lost 2, with 8 bases in between. This CDR3 has 11 residues. Germline loops: CDR1 GTSNPN, CDR2 SVGIG (reference sequence). CDR3 amino acids: CACCTPYEQYF. The CDR3 nucleotides are TGTGCCTGTTGCACTCCCTACGAGCAGTACTTC.

The CDR3 DNA is TGCAGCGTCGAATATCCCCGGACAGGGGGCGAGGGGCTTACGCAGTATTTT. The encoded protein is CSVEYPRTGGEGLTQYF. This rearrangement joins TRBV29-1 to TRBJ2-3; 11 positions agree with TRBD1. Losses at the gene ends were 6 bases for V and 8 bases for J; bases not matched to a gene: 19. The CDR3 length is 17 residues. Germline CDR1 reads SQVTM; CDR2 reads ANQGSEA.

The V call is TRBV28, the J call TRBJ1-1, with 7 bases fitting TRBD1. The V segment lost 6 bases and the J segment 5 bases; nucleotides outside the gene matches: 12. Germline CDR1 reads MDHEN; CDR2 reads SYDVKM. CDR3 length: 15 residues. CDR3 DNA: TGTGCCAGCAGCGTCCTAGGAGGGGGCTGGACTGAAGCTTTCTTT. Its translation: CASSVLGGGWTEAFF.

The chain is built from TRBV7-8 and TRBJ2-3, with 11 bases lining up with TRBD2. With 0 bases clipped from V and 5 bases from J, the junction kept 4 bases outside the gene matches. CDR1 SGHVS and CDR2 FQNEAQ come from the germline V gene. The CDR3 covers 16 residues. The CDR3 bases are TGTGCCAGCAGCTTAGCGCGGCTAGCGGGAGGAGATACGCAGTATTTT. Amino acids: CASSLARLAGGDTQYF.

The chain uses TRBV30 and TRBJ2-1, with TRBD2 matching 7 bases. Germline trimming cut 1 base from V and 8 bases from J; bases unmatched to any gene: 8. Germline V gives CDR1 GTSNPN, CDR2 SVGIG (reference sequence). The CDR3 extends over 14 amino acids. Written as DNA, the CDR3 is TGTGCCTGGAGTGGGAGCGGGATTGGCGATGAGCAGTTCTTC. Translating gives CAWSGSGIGDEQFF.

The CDR3 sequence: CASSVSGYNYGYTF. Here the CDR3 DNA reads TGCGCCAGCAGCGTTTCCGGATATAACTATGGCTACACCTTC. V gene TRBV5-1 combines with J gene TRBJ1-2, with no clear D. V lost 4 bases to trimming and J lost 1 base, with 11 bases between them. The length of the CDR3 is 14 residues. Germline V gives CDR1 SGHRS, CDR2 YFSETQ.

This clone has only one observation. The chain's CDR3 is CASSSGEGYNEQFF. CDR3 nucleotide sequence: TGTGCCAGCAGCTCGGGAGAAGGCTACAATGAGCAGTTCTTC. The rearrangement links TRBV7-9 to TRBJ2-1, with D possibly matching TRBD2 (6 bases). Between the trimmed V and J ends, which lost 4 bases and 3 bases, there was a span of 10 bases. Germline CDR1 SEHNR, CDR2 FQNEAQ (reference sequence). The CDR3 totals 14 residues.

J is TRBJ1-1 and V is TRBV28; no definite D call. Germline values: CDR1 MDHEN, CDR2 SYDVKM. Trimming took 4 bases from V and 1 from J, leaving 13 bases between them. This CDR3 spans 15 amino acids. CDR3 residues: CASSYLEPTNTEAFF. CDR3 sequence (DNA): TGTGCCAGCAGTTACCTGGAGCCAACGAACACTGAAGCTTTCTTT.

V and J are TRBV20-1 and TRBJ2-1; tentatively, D is TRBD2 (6 bases). V lost 6 bases and J 10 bases, leaving 10 bases between the germline ends. Looked up from germline, CDR1 is DFQATT and CDR2 is SNEGSKA (reference sequence). CDR3 size: 10 residues. The CDR3 DNA follows: TGCAGTGCCCTACGGGGGGAGCAGTTCTTC. Its protein is CSALRGEQFF.

The chain combines TRBV6-1 with TRBJ1-2, with 8 bases identical to TRBD1. In germline, CDR1 is MNHNS, CDR2 SASEGT. The junction had 13 bases not matched to a gene; V was cut back by 5 bases and J by 8 bases. This CDR3 region has 15 residues. In DNA form, the CDR3 reads TGTGCCAGCAGTTCCATAGGACAGGGAGGAGGAGGCTACACCTTC. Protein: CASSSIGQGGGGYTF.